Each of the 15 T cell receptor beta chains below was sequenced from the same sample in a study of breast tumors, draining lymph nodes, adjacent tissues. The lymph nodes were axillary draining lymph nodes from breast cancer patients. TCRdb redid the calling of the multiplex PCR reads with MiXCR, one entry per CDR3 protein. The repertoire includes 200,000 to 250,000 distinct CDR3 sequences, roughly a third of them detected once, and approximately 3.6% sits in the top ten. Sequencing was done on a sample of axillary lymph node tissue. The receptors were gathered from a female donor with breast cancer. Some clones in this sample may be carry-over from other donors' samples.

This clonotype has at least ten counts. V usage is TRBV7-2 and J usage is TRBJ1-2; D perhaps matches TRBD1 (6 bases). Germline V gives CDR1 SGHTA, CDR2 FQGNSA. V dropped 0 bases and J dropped 3 bases, with 11 bases sitting between them. The CDR3 extends over 15 amino acids. This chain's CDR3 is CASSLAAGEYYGYTF. DNA of the CDR3: TGTGCCAGCAGCTTAGCGGCAGGGGAGTACTATGGCTACACCTTC.

Many counts were recorded for this clonotype. This chain links TRBV20-1 with TRBJ2-1, with 12 bases matching TRBD1. From germline, CDR1 is DFQATT and CDR2 SNEGSKA (reference sequence). The CDR3 extends over 18 amino acids. Trimming at V came to 2 bases and at J to 0 bases, leaving 8 bases not matched to a gene. CDR3 region: CSARRGTGGLSSYNEQFF. In DNA, the CDR3 is TGCAGTGCTAGACGCGGGACAGGGGGCCTCAGCTCCTACAATGAGCAGTTCTTC.

This clonotype was seen ten or more times. The rearrangement joins TRBV7-9 to TRBJ2-3; D is unresolved. The germline CDR1 and CDR2 sequences are SEHNR and FQNEAQ (reference sequence). Between the trimmed V and J ends, which lost 2 bases and 6 bases, there was a span of 6 bases. This CDR3 has 12 amino acids. CDR3 DNA: TGTGCCAGCAGCTTACCGCAGGATACGCAGTATTTT. It specifies CASSLPQDTQYF. Full variable domain (missing parts from reference TRBV7-9 and TRBJ2-3): DTGVSQNPRHKITKRGQNVTFRCDPISEHNRLYWYRQTLGQGPEFLTYFQNEAQLEKSRLLSDRFSAERPKGSFSTLEIQRTEQGDSAMYLCASSLPQDTQYFGPGTRLTVL.

In the case of this clonotype: A junction end diverges from the germline sequence, so it may reflect a read error. The CDR3 is CASSGDSSFNEQFF. The CDR3 DNA reads as TGTGCCAGCAGTGGGGACAGCTCCTTCAATGAGCAGTTCTTC. The genes are TRBV9 and TRBJ2-1; 7 positions agree with TRBD1. Germline V CDR1 and CDR2: SGDLS, YYNGEE. The CDR3 is 14 amino acids.

This clonotype was seen at least ten times. V and J are TRBV4-2 and TRBJ2-1; TRBD2 aligns across 8 bases. The V segment lost 0 bases and the J segment 15 bases; nucleotides outside the gene matches: 4. The V gene's germline CDR1 is LGHNA and CDR2 YNFKEQ. This CDR3 is 12 amino acids long. CDR3 coding DNA: TGTGCCAGCAGCCAAGATCTCGGGGGGGTGTTCTTC. This translates into CASSQDLGGVFF.

To note about this clonotype: Without the conserved terminal phenylalanine or tryptophan, this CDR3 likely stems from a read error. The DNA is left out, because the CDR3 cannot be placed on it with certainty; the CDR3 is given as TCRdb lists it. The chain is built from TRBV20-1 and TRBJ2-1; TRBD2, the table's D call, lacks a check against the DNA. CDR1 is DFQATT and CDR2 is SNEGSKA in the germline V gene (reference sequence). The length of the CDR3 is 15 amino acids, counting both ends. CDR3 sequence reads: CSARGAGGPRNEQTL.

CDR3 DNA sequence: TGTGCCAGCAGCTTAGAAGGGAGGGCGGGGGCCAACGTCCTGACTTTC. Amino acids: CASSLEGRAGANVLTF. The chain carries TRBV7-2 and TRBJ2-6; 7 bases are shared with TRBD2. Germline V CDR1 and CDR2: SGHTA, FQGNSA. J lost 4 bases, V lost 1 base, and 4 bases had no gene match. The CDR3 length is 16 residues.

This clonotype appeared many times. J is TRBJ2-7 and V is TRBV11-2; TRBD2 agrees at 10 bases. Germline loops: CDR1 SGHAT, CDR2 FQNNGV. CDR3 length equals 18 residues. The V and J ends lost 7 bases and 7 bases, in that order; junction bases with no gene match: 22. The CDR3 nucleotides are TGTGCCAGCACCCCTTGGGGAGGAGCGGGAGGGCCTAATGAAGAGCAGTACTTC. Translating it yields CASTPWGGAGGPNEEQYF.

Concerning this clonotype itself: In this CDR3 the conserved last residue, phenylalanine or tryptophan, is missing, so a read error is likely. V usage is TRBV7-9 and J usage is TRBJ2-6, with D perhaps matching TRBD2 (5 bases). Germline lookup yields CDR1 SEHNR and CDR2 FQNEAQ (reference sequence). CDR3 length: 14 residues. Trimming shortened V by 3 bases and J by 4 bases, and 7 bases separated the two germline ends. The chain's CDR3 is CASSLEAGANVLTL. The CDR3 coding sequence is TGTGCCAGCAGCTTGGAGGCCGGGGCCAACGTCCTGACTCTC.

This clonotype was counted at least ten times. The J gene is TRBJ1-6, the V gene TRBV19; D remains unclear. V was cut by 3 bases and J by 0 bases, with 9 bases left in between. The V gene's germline CDR1 is LNHDA and CDR2 SQIVND (reference sequence). This CDR3 has 16 amino acids. CDR3 DNA sequence: TGTGCCAGTAGTATTGGTCAGAGCTCCTATAATTCACCCCTCCACTTT. Its translation is CASSIGQSSYNSPLHF.

This clonotype was counted ten times or more. CDR3 nucleotide sequence: TGTGCCAGCCGCCGGCGTCCAACTAGTTCGGGAAACACCGGGGAGCTGTTTTTT. Encoded protein: CASRRRPTSSGNTGELFF. The chain employs TRBV12-3 or TRBV12-4 and TRBJ2-2; a possible D gene is TRBD2 (5 bases). Trimming took off 8 bases at V and 2 bases at J, with 24 bases between the two ends. There are 18 residues in the CDR3.

This clonotype was counted ten times or more. The rearrangement links TRBV5-1 to TRBJ2-2, with 7 bases that match TRBD2. CDR1 and CDR2 (germline): SGHRS, YFSETQ. The CDR3 totals 15 residues. The J segment lost 6 bases and the V segment lost 0 bases, leaving 5 bases of the junction unmatched. DNA for the CDR3: TGCGCCAGCAGCTTGGACGGACGGGAGGCCGGGGAGCTGTTTTTT. Residues: CASSLDGREAGELFF.

This clonotype has ten or more counts. The chain uses TRBV19 and TRBJ1-2; D is perhaps TRBD1 (5 bases). V was trimmed by 5 bases and J by 4 bases, leaving 8 bases between them. The CDR3 contains 12 residues. CDR1 is LNHDA, CDR2 SQIVND, per germline (reference sequence). The CDR3 spells CASSYDSYGYTF. For the CDR3, the DNA is TGTGCCAGTAGTTATGACAGCTATGGCTACACCTTC.

This clonotype was seen ten or more times. The chain joins TRBV9 to TRBJ2-2; 7 positions match TRBD2. The germline V gene has CDR1 SGDLS and CDR2 YYNGEE. V lost 0 bases, J lost 7 bases, and 12 bases stayed unmatched. The CDR3 spans 17 residues. CDR3 sequence: CASSVERGGGRGGELFF. CDR3 DNA sequence: TGTGCCAGCAGCGTAGAACGCGGGGGAGGACGAGGCGGGGAGCTGTTTTTT.

This clonotype has ten or more counts. V and J are TRBV24-1 and TRBJ2-3, with D perhaps being TRBD1 or TRBD2 (5 bases each). Deletions cut 2 bases from V and 0 bases from J, with 5 bases between. Germline V gene lookup returns CDR1 KGHDR and CDR2 SFDVKD. There are 14 residues in the CDR3. DNA for the CDR3: TGTGCCACCAGTGATTGGGACAGCACAGATACGCAGTATTTT. Translating gives CATSDWDSTDTQYF.